Listed here is a single T cell receptor beta chain. The data were taken from a study of blood T cell repertoires in COVID-19. Across the whole study: The samples span acute and convalescent COVID-19 from the United States, Italy and Spain. Sources were T cells, B-cell-depleted T cells, or PBMCs; the material itself was cDNA or gDNA.

Source study methods: It was from reference gene primer amplification that nucleated cell counts were estimated. Some clones are missing from TCRdb's copy, which holds only in-frame ones; the method was immunoSEQ multiplex PCR. D and trimming were read from the DNA, whereas the V and J calls and clone size are those reported in that table. Among 150,000 to 200,000 clones listed, 88% were seen once. This CDR3 comprises 13 residues. From germline, CDR1 is ENHRY and CDR2 SYGVKD. J was trimmed by 4 bases and V by 8 bases; bases with no gene match: 4. The chain is built from TRBV10-3 and TRBJ2-3; 9 bases line up with TRBD1. The sequenced material came from peripheral blood. The origin of this receptor is a man between 60 and 75 years old with acute or convalescent COVID-19. The CDR3 protein is CAILQGASDTQYF. DNA for the CDR3: TGTGCCATCCTACAGGGGGCTTCAGATACGCAGTATTTT.